This T cell receptor beta chain was documented in a study of cytomegalovirus exposure and HLA in healthy donors. Study-wide context: A subsequent analysis stated that the approximately 110 validation repertoires were run on the same platform as the approximately 610 first-cohort repertoires. Study-wide points: Most TCR sequences proved rare, with some public TCRs found in many donors.

Method: immunoSEQ multiplex PCR; TCRdb's copy keeps in-frame clones and lacks some. The sample has 150,000 to 200,000 clones; approximately 89% are singletons. The donors were members of the validation cohort, which comprised about 130 subjects and was separate from the first cohort of 670 or so subjects. The CDR3 loop spans 12 amino acids. CDR1 and CDR2 (germline): MGHRA, YSYEKL. The V gene lost 4 bases and the J gene lost 4 bases, with 7 bases spanning the gap. Note on this clone: Its antigen is currently unknown.

Input material: PBMCs. V and J are TRBV4-1 and TRBJ1-1; the D is unclear. The receptor was isolated from a man aged 30-40 years in good health and CMV-seropositive. CDR3 DNA: TGCGCCAGCAGCCCAGCGGGCACTGAAGCTTTCTTT. Protein sequence: CASSPAGTEAFF.